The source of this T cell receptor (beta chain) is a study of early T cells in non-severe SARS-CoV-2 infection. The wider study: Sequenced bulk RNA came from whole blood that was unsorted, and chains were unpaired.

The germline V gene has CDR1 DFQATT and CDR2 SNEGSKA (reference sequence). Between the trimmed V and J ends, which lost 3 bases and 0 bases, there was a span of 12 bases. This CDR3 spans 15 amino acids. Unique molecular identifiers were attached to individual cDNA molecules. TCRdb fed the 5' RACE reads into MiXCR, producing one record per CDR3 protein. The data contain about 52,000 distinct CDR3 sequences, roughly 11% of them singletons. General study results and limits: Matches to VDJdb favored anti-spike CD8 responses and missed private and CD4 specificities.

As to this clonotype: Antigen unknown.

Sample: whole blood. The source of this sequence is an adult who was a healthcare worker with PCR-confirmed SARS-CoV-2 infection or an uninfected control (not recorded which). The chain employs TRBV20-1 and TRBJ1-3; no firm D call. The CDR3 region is CSASLGSSSGNTIYF. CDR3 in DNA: TGCAGTGCTAGTTTAGGGTCCTCCTCTGGAAACACCATATATTTT.